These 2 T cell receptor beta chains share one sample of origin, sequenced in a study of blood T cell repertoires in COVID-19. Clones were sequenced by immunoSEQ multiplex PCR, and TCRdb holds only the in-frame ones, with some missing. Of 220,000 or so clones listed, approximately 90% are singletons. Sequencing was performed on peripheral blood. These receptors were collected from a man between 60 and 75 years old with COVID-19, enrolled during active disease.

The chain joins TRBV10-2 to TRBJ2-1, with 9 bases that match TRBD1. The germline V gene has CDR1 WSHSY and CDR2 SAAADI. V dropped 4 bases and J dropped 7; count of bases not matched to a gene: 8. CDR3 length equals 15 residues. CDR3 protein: CASSAPGQGLNEQFF. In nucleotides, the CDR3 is TGCGCCAGCAGTGCCCCGGGACAGGGATTGAATGAGCAGTTCTTC.

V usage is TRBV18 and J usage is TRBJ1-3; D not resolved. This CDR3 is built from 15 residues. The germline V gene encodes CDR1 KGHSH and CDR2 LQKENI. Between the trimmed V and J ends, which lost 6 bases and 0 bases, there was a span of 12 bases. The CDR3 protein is CASSPLGSSGNTIYF. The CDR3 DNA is TGTGCCAGCTCGCCGCTTGGGAGCTCTGGAAACACCATATATTTT.